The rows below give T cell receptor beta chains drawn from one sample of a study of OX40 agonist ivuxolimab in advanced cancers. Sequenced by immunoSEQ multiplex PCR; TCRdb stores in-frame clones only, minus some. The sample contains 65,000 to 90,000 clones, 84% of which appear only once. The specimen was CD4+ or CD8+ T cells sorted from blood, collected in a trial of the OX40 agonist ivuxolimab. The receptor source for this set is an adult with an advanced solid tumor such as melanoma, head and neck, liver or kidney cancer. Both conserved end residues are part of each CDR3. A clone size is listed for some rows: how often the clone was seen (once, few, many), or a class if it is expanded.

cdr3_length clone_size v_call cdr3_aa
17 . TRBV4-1 CASSQTTVRGQTDTQYF
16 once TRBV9 CASSPWTGSNTGELFF
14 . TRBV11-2 CASSLQGSNTEAFF
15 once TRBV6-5 CASSFGRGSGNTIYF
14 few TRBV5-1 CASSDTSQGYEQYF
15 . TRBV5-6 CASSLWGSYNSPLHF
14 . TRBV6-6 CASNPTGGHYEQYF
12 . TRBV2 CAGTLSYNEQFF
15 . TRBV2 CASRPDRKDNSPLHF
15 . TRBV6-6 CASSYSGVMNTEAFF
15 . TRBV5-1 CASSSGQALEETQYF
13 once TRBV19 CATRVTGTYEQYF
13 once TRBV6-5 CASSYGRQTEAFF
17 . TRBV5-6 CASSTGTSMFDTGELFF
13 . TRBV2 CASSEYGNYGYTF
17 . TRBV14 CASSRRKGSAGSEKLFF
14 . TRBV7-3 CASSLGRDNSEQYF
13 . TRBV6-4 CASSDSRAGGYTF
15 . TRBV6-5 CASSYGQGVNEKLFF
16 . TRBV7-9 CASSFGTGLSGNTIYF